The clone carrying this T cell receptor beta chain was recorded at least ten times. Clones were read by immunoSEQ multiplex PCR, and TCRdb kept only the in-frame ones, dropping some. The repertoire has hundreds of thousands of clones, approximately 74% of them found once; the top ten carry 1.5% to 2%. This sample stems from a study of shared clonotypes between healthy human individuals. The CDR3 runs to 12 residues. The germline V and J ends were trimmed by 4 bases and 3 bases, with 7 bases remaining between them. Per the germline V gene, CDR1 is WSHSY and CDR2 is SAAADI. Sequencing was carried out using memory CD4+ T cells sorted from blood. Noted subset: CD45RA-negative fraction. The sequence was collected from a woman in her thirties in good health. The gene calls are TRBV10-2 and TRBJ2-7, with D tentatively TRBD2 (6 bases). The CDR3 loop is CASSGSGYEQYF. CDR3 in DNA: TGCGCCAGCAGTGGTAGCGGCTACGAGCAGTACTTC.